The following is a T cell receptor (beta chain) sequence with its context. What it recognizes is unknown. V dropped 0 bases and J dropped 3; count of bases not matched to a gene: 11. This CDR3 spans 17 amino acids. Per germline, CDR1 SGHRS and CDR2 YFSETQ. The entry originates in a study of OX40 agonist ivuxolimab in advanced cancers. The overall study: One patient with hepatocellular carcinoma and two with cutaneous melanoma, three in all, had partial responses. Study findings and constraints: Among patients with partial responses at 0.1-3.0 mg/kg, clonal expansion was among the lowest.

The timepoints at which blood was sampled were baseline, cycle 4 day 1, and cycle 7 day 1. Profiling relied on immunoSEQ multiplex PCR, and the TCRdb table lists in-frame clones only, not all of them. The sample carries tens of thousands of clones, around 90% recorded once. The sample in question was CD4+ or CD8+ T cells sorted from blood, obtained in a trial of the OX40 agonist ivuxolimab. The TCR was taken from an adult with an advanced solid tumor such as melanoma, head and neck, liver or kidney cancer. The chain links TRBV5-1 to TRBJ2-7; 8 positions agree with TRBD1. CDR3 coding DNA: TGCGCCAGCAGCTTGGTTCCTCGGGCAGGGGGCGGCTACGAGCAGTACTTC. This sequence encodes CASSLVPRAGGGYEQYF.